The rows below give T cell receptor beta chains drawn from one sample of a study of OX40 agonist ivuxolimab in advanced cancers. Using immunoSEQ multiplex PCR, the repertoire was profiled, and TCRdb retains in-frame clones only, with some absent. The sample includes tens of thousands of clones, about 90% of them seen just once. The material was CD4+ or CD8+ T cells sorted from blood, obtained in a trial of the OX40 agonist ivuxolimab. The source of these receptors is an adult with an advanced solid tumor such as melanoma, head and neck, liver or kidney cancer. The CDR3 runs from the conserved cysteine through the conserved F or W. The D gene is left open where the match is weak. The listing skips clone size in some rows; elsewhere it reads once, few, many or a size class.

d_gene	j_gene	abundance	v_gene	CDR3nt	CDR3aa
TRBD1	TRBJ2-7	-	TRBV28	TGTGCATCGACAGGGTTCTACGAGCAGTACTTC	CASTGFYEQYF
TRBD1	TRBJ2-2	-	TRBV19	TGTGCCAGTAGTAGGGACAGGGTGGCCGGGGAGCTGTTTTTT	CASSRDRVAGELFF
-	TRBJ1-2	-	TRBV10-3	TGTGCCACCTCCCCGGGGGGGGCTAACTATGGCTACACCTTC	CATSPGGANYGYTF
-	TRBJ2-5	-	TRBV5-6	TGTGCCAGCAGCTTGGTCACGGCTGAGACCCAGTACTTC	CASSLVTAETQYF
TRBD2	TRBJ2-7	-	TRBV27	TGTGCCAGCAGTTTATCATCGGGCGGGAGACGGCGCGAGCAGTACTTC	CASSLSSGGRRREQYF
-	TRBJ2-1	-	TRBV27	TGTGCCAGCAGTTTACTGACAGGAGCCTACAATGAGCAGTTCTTC	CASSLLTGAYNEQFF
-	TRBJ2-5	-	TRBV6-5	TGTGCCAGCAGTTACTCTTACGAGGGGGGAGAGACCCAGTACTTC	CASSYSYEGGETQYF
TRBD2	TRBJ2-7	once	TRBV5-1	TGCGCCAGCAGCTTGGGGACTAGCGGGAGCTACGAGCAGTACTTC	CASSLGTSGSYEQYF
TRBD1	TRBJ2-6	once	TRBV18	TGTGCCAGCTCAGAGGGACAGCCCTCTGGGGCCAACGTCCTGACTTTC	CASSEGQPSGANVLTF
-	TRBJ1-3	-	TRBV7-9	TGTGCCAGCAGGTCCGTCGGGGGAAACACCATATATTTT	CASRSVGGNTIYF
-	TRBJ2-7	once	TRBV21-1	TGTGCCAGCAGCAACCCGGGACTAGCGGCCTACGAGCAGTACTTC	CASSNPGLAAYEQYF
-	TRBJ2-3	-	TRBV27	TGTGCCAGCAGTGGGCGCACAGATACGCAGTATTTT	CASSGRTDTQYF
-	TRBJ2-4	-	TRBV6-1	TGTGCCAGCAGTGAAGGAATCCTTTCCTACTTC	CASSEGILSYF
-	TRBJ2-1	-	TRBV18	TGTGCCAGCTCACCGAACAGGGCCAGCTCCTACAATGAGCAGTTCTTC	CASSPNRASSYNEQFF
-	TRBJ1-2	-	TRBV5-4	TGTGCCAGCAGGACCATGCGACAGGACAAAACTGGCTACACCTTC	CASRTMRQDKTGYTF
TRBD1	TRBJ2-2	-	TRBV6-5	TGTGCCAGCAGTTACCGGGACAGGGGCACCGGGGAGCTGTTTTTT	CASSYRDRGTGELFF
-	TRBJ2-3	-	TRBV7-9	TGTGCCAGCAGCTTAGGTATGCCCCCGCACGTGGCGCAGTATTTT	CASSLGMPPHVAQYF
-	TRBJ2-7	-	TRBV1	TGCACCAGCAGCCAAGACAGCGGGCAATACGAGCAGTACTTC	CTSSQDSGQYEQYF
-	TRBJ2-2	few	TRBV9	TGTGCCAGCAGCGTACTATCCACCGGGGAGCTGTTTTTT	CASSVLSTGELFF
-	TRBJ2-2	-	TRBV30	TGTGCCTGGAGTGTCCAGGGGACGGCCGGGGAGCTGTTTTTT	CAWSVQGTAGELFF
TRBD2	TRBJ2-7	-	TRBV28	TGTGCCAGCAGTGCCTATGCGGGGGGCGAGCAGTACTTC	CASSAYAGGEQYF
TRBD2	TRBJ2-7	-	TRBV11-1	TGTGCCAGCAGCCTAACGGGACTAGCGGGAGAGGCCGAGCAGTACTTC	CASSLTGLAGEAEQYF
TRBD1	TRBJ1-1	-	TRBV5-1	TGCGCCAGCAGCTTGACAGGGGGCCGTAGCACTGAAGCTTTCTTT	CASSLTGGRSTEAFF
-	TRBJ2-2	-	TRBV9	TGTGCCAGCAGCTCCCGAGTGGGGAACACCGGGGAGCTGTTTTTT	CASSSRVGNTGELFF
TRBD2	TRBJ2-3	-	TRBV5-1	TGCGCCAGCAGCGGGGGACTAGCGGCTAGCACAGATACGCAGTATTTT	CASSGGLAASTDTQYF
TRBD1	TRBJ1-1	-	TRBV7-6	TGTGCCAGCAGCTTAAGGGGACAGGGGCGCTTTAACCCTGAAGCTTTCTTT	CASSLRGQGRFNPEAFF
-	TRBJ2-3	-	TRBV30	TGTGCCTGGAGTAAGGCAAGCACAGATACGCAGTATTTT	CAWSKASTDTQYF
TRBD1	TRBJ2-7	-	TRBV10-3	TGTGCCATCAGTGCCGGGACAGGGCCCTACGAGCAGTACTTC	CAISAGTGPYEQYF
TRBD2	TRBJ2-1	-	TRBV7-2	TGTGCCAGCAGATTCGGACTAGCGCCCTACAATGAGCAGTTCTTC	CASRFGLAPYNEQFF
TRBD1	TRBJ1-1	-	TRBV10-3	TGTGCCATCAGCCCGGGACAGGGCATGAACACTGAAGCTTTCTTT	CAISPGQGMNTEAFF
-	TRBJ2-2	-	TRBV10-3	TGTGCCATCACGGACCTACTGAACACCGGGGAGCTGTTTTTT	CAITDLLNTGELFF
TRBD1	TRBJ2-1	-	TRBV10-3	TGTGCCATCAGGAGCGGACAGGGGGTAGAGAGTGAGCAGTTCTTC	CAIRSGQGVESEQFF
-	TRBJ1-2	-	TRBV5-5	TGTGCCAGCAGCTTGGAGGAAGGCAACTATGGCTACACCTTC	CASSLEEGNYGYTF
TRBD2	TRBJ2-7	-	TRBV5-8	TGTGCCAGCAGCGAGGTAGGCAGGGGAGCGGGAGAGTCCTACGAGCAGTACTTC	CASSEVGRGAGESYEQYF
-	TRBJ2-7	-	TRBV2	TGTGCCAGCAGCGCGGTATCCTACGAGCAGTACTTC	CASSAVSYEQYF
TRBD2	TRBJ2-1	-	TRBV5-6	TGTGCCAGCAGCTTGTCGGGCGGGAGTGGCCATGAGCAGTTCTTC	CASSLSGGSGHEQFF
TRBD2	TRBJ2-2	-	TRBV28	TGTGCCAGCACCCCTCCTAGCGGGGCGAACACCGGGGAGCTGTTTTTT	CASTPPSGANTGELFF
-	TRBJ2-2	-	TRBV19	TGTGCCAGTAGTATAGATGGCGGGGTTGGAACCGGGGAGCTGTTTTTT	CASSIDGGVGTGELFF
-	TRBJ1-2	-	TRBV6-6	TGTGCCACCCGGGAGTATGGCTACACCTTC	CATREYGYTF
TRBD1	TRBJ2-7	-	TRBV7-2	TGTGCCAGCAGCTCCCCCGGAGGTACAGGGGTAATGAAGTGGCAGTACTTC	CASSSPGGTGVMKWQYF
-	TRBJ2-1	-	TRBV20-1	TGCAGTGCAGGGGACTACAATGAGCAGTTCTTC	CSAGDYNEQFF
-	TRBJ1-2	-	TRBV25-1	TGTGCCAGCAGTGACAGGGTCCTTAACTATGGCTACACCTTC	CASSDRVLNYGYTF
-	TRBJ2-4	-	TRBV11-2	TGTGCCAGCAGCTTGGGGGCGGGGGTATTGGGCATTCAGTACTTC	CASSLGAGVLGIQYF
-	TRBJ1-5	-	TRBV28	TGTGCCAGCAGTTTAACTGGGGCGAGCAATCAGCCCCAGCATTTT	CASSLTGASNQPQHF
-	TRBJ2-7	-	TRBV6-6	TGTGCCAGCAGTCTCGCTTATCCAGGGGAGCAGTACTTC	CASSLAYPGEQYF
-	TRBJ2-7	-	TRBV7-3	TGTGCCAGCAGCTTAACAGGGGACCGAACCTACGAGCAGTACTTC	CASSLTGDRTYEQYF
TRBD1	TRBJ2-1	-	TRBV29-1	TGCAGCGTAGACCCGGGACAGGTTTTTAATGAGCAGTTCTTC	CSVDPGQVFNEQFF
-	TRBJ2-3	once	TRBV19	TGTGCCAGTAGTATAGCCGGGTACCAAGATACGCAGTATTTT	CASSIAGYQDTQYF
TRBD2	TRBJ2-5	once	TRBV19	TGTGCCAGTAGTAGGGAGGCGGGACTAGCGGAAGAGACCCAGTACTTC	CASSREAGLAEETQYF
TRBD2	TRBJ2-7	-	TRBV5-1	TGCGCCAGCCGAAATAGCGGGAGTCTTAGGGACGAGCAGTACTTC	CASRNSGSLRDEQYF
-	TRBJ1-4	-	TRBV28	TGTGCCAGCAGTTTAGGTCCGGATGGGAGGAGAAAACTGTTTTTT	CASSLGPDGRRKLFF
-	TRBJ1-2	few	TRBV2	TGTGCCAGCAGTGTGGAAAACTATGGCTACACCTTC	CASSVENYGYTF
-	TRBJ2-2	-	TRBV5-6	TGTGCCAGCAGCCCACCACGGCTCACCGGGGAGCTGTTTTTT	CASSPPRLTGELFF
TRBD2	TRBJ2-3	-	TRBV28	TGTGCCAGCAGTCGGACTAGTATTGAGAATACGCAGTATTTT	CASSRTSIENTQYF
-	TRBJ2-5	-	TRBV10-3	TGTGCCATCAGTGAGCCCCCGCGAGAGACCCAGTACTTC	CAISEPPRETQYF
-	TRBJ2-7	-	TRBV27	TGTGCCAGCAGTTTGGGGCCATCGGGGGAGCAGTACTTC	CASSLGPSGEQYF
-	TRBJ2-1	-	TRBV7-2	TGTGCCAGCAGCCTCCGACTCCTCAATGAGCAGTTCTTC	CASSLRLLNEQFF
TRBD1	TRBJ1-1	-	TRBV5-1	TGCGCCAGCAGCTTTGGGGGACAGGGGTACACTGAAGCTTTCTTT	CASSFGGQGYTEAFF